This TCR beta chain appears in the sequencing data of a study of T cell changes during pregnancy in multiple sclerosis. Profiling relied on immunoSEQ multiplex PCR, and the TCRdb table lists in-frame clones only, not all of them. This sample yields some 45,000 clones, of which around 90% are seen a single time; roughly 1.9% belongs to the top ten. Trimming took 5 bases from V and 0 from J; bases not matched to a gene: 11. Germline V gives CDR1 MDHEN, CDR2 SYDVKM. CDR3 length: 18 residues. The chain recombines TRBV28 with TRBJ2-7; 12 bases match TRBD2. Sequenced here: CD4+ T cells from peripheral blood mononuclear cells, sampled after pregnancy. This clonotype originated in a female donor in good health, enrolled as a control in a pregnancy study. The CDR3 sequence is CASSLGGLAGPSSYEQYF. The CDR3 DNA is TGTGCCAGCAGTCTCGGGGGACTAGCGGGCCCCAGCTCCTACGAGCAGTACTTC. The variable domain in full, completed from reference TRBV28 and TRBJ2-7, reads DVKVTQSSRYLVKRTGEKVFLECVQDMDHENMFWYRQDPGLGLRLIYFSYDVKMKEKGDIPEGYSVSREKKERFSLILESASTNQTSMYLCASSLGGLAGPSSYEQYFGPGTRLTVT.